This is a list of T cell receptor beta chains from one sample in a study of shared clonotypes between healthy human individuals. The table came from immunoSEQ multiplex PCR; TCRdb's copy has only in-frame clones and leaves some out. This table holds about 79,000 clones, around 57% found once. Sequenced: memory CD8+ T cells sorted from blood. All receptors come from a man aged 30-40 years in good health. Both conserved end residues are part of each CDR3. D genes are given only for firm matches. Not every row has a clone size; where given, it reads once, few, many or a size class.

d_call: .; v_call: TRBV27; j_call: TRBJ2-1; clone_size: .; cdr3_aa: CASSLLSRRGGMPSYNEQFF; cdr3_nt: TGTGCCAGCAGTTTATTGTCCAGAAGGGGTGGGATGCCATCCTACAATGAGCAGTTCTTC
d_call: .; v_call: TRBV6-1; j_call: TRBJ2-2; clone_size: few; cdr3_aa: CASRPGDIDTGELFF; cdr3_nt: TGTGCCAGCAGGCCGGGTGACATAGACACCGGGGAGCTGTTTTTT
d_call: TRBD2; v_call: TRBV28; j_call: TRBJ2-1; clone_size: .; cdr3_aa: CASRAGGGYNEQFF; cdr3_nt: TGTGCCAGCAGGGCCGGGGGGGGCTACAATGAGCAGTTCTTC
d_call: TRBD1; v_call: TRBV29-1; j_call: TRBJ1-4; clone_size: .; cdr3_aa: CSVSGGEKLFF; cdr3_nt: TGCAGCGTCTCAGGGGGGGAAAAACTGTTTTTT
d_call: TRBD2; v_call: TRBV28; j_call: TRBJ2-3; clone_size: .; cdr3_aa: CASTLLTSGSTDTQYF; cdr3_nt: TGTGCCAGCACCTTGCTAACTAGCGGGAGCACAGATACGCAGTATTTT
d_call: .; v_call: TRBV5-1; j_call: TRBJ2-7; clone_size: .; cdr3_aa: CASSLEDNVYEQYF; cdr3_nt: TGCGCCAGCAGCTTGGAGGACAATGTCTACGAGCAGTACTTC
d_call: .; v_call: TRBV27; j_call: TRBJ1-2; clone_size: .; cdr3_aa: CASGHSGGIYGYTF; cdr3_nt: TGTGCCAGCGGCCACTCCGGCGGGATCTATGGCTACACCTTC
d_call: TRBD2; v_call: TRBV4-1; j_call: TRBJ2-1; clone_size: .; cdr3_aa: CASSSGRLAGGGLFF; cdr3_nt: TGCGCCAGCAGTTCCGGGCGTCTAGCGGGAGGCGGGTTGTTCTTC
d_call: .; v_call: TRBV4-3; j_call: TRBJ2-1; clone_size: .; cdr3_aa: CASRQSRAWDNEQFF; cdr3_nt: TGCGCCAGCAGACAATCGAGGGCCTGGGACAATGAGCAGTTCTTC
d_call: TRBD1; v_call: TRBV10-3; j_call: TRBJ2-1; clone_size: .; cdr3_aa: CAISERSGGNEQFF; cdr3_nt: TGTGCCATCAGTGAGAGATCAGGGGGCAATGAGCAGTTCTTC
d_call: TRBD2; v_call: TRBV28; j_call: TRBJ2-1; clone_size: many; cdr3_aa: CASRTSGSPRSNEQFF; cdr3_nt: TGTGCCAGCAGGACTAGCGGGAGTCCTAGAAGCAATGAGCAGTTCTTC
d_call: TRBD1; v_call: TRBV7-8; j_call: TRBJ2-6; clone_size: once; cdr3_aa: CASTKRDRVSGANVLTF; cdr3_nt: TGTGCCAGCACAAAAAGGGACAGGGTGTCTGGGGCCAACGTCCTGACTTTC
d_call: .; v_call: TRBV6-6; j_call: TRBJ2-1; clone_size: .; cdr3_aa: CASSLSGSYEQFF; cdr3_nt: TGTGCCAGCAGTTTGTCCGGGAGTTATGAGCAGTTCTTC
d_call: .; v_call: TRBV15; j_call: TRBJ2-1; clone_size: once; cdr3_aa: CATSRDGTTWRFF; cdr3_nt: TGTGCCACCAGCAGAGATGGCACTACTTGGCGGTTCTTC
d_call: .; v_call: TRBV11-2; j_call: TRBJ2-1; clone_size: once; cdr3_aa: CASSSLLADNEQFF; cdr3_nt: TGTGCCAGCAGTTCGCTCTTGGCAGACAATGAGCAGTTCTTC
d_call: .; v_call: TRBV6-1; j_call: TRBJ2-5; clone_size: .; cdr3_aa: CASSDLYF; cdr3_nt: TGTGCCAGCAGTGACCTCTACTTC
d_call: .; v_call: TRBV25-1; j_call: TRBJ2-7; clone_size: .; cdr3_aa: CASSWQGGEQYF; cdr3_nt: TGTGCCAGCAGTTGGCAGGGCGGCGAGCAGTACTTC
d_call: .; v_call: TRBV6-5; j_call: TRBJ2-3; clone_size: .; cdr3_aa: CASSYSRLTSTDTQYF; cdr3_nt: TGTGCCAGCAGTTACTCTAGGCTGACTAGCACAGATACGCAGTATTTT
d_call: .; v_call: TRBV27; j_call: TRBJ2-3; clone_size: .; cdr3_aa: CASSLQHPQGWTDTQYF; cdr3_nt: TGTGCCAGCAGTTTACAACACCCACAGGGTTGGACAGATACGCAGTATTTT
d_call: TRBD2; v_call: TRBV7-2; j_call: TRBJ2-3; clone_size: .; cdr3_aa: CASSLGSSSGTDTQYF; cdr3_nt: TGTGCCAGCAGCTTAGGATCCTCTAGCGGGACAGATACGCAGTATTTT
d_call: .; v_call: TRBV11-2; j_call: TRBJ1-2; clone_size: .; cdr3_aa: CASSSSQGYGYTF; cdr3_nt: TGTGCCAGCAGCTCATCCCAGGGTTATGGCTACACCTTC
d_call: TRBD1; v_call: TRBV19; j_call: TRBJ2-7; clone_size: .; cdr3_aa: CATTPGTGTYEQYF; cdr3_nt: TGTGCCACCACCCCCGGGACAGGGACCTACGAGCAGTACTTC
d_call: TRBD2; v_call: TRBV5-1; j_call: TRBJ2-2; clone_size: .; cdr3_aa: CASSLLAGAGGELFF; cdr3_nt: TGCGCCAGCAGCTTGCTCGCGGGAGCGGGCGGGGAGCTGTTTTTT
d_call: .; v_call: TRBV5-5; j_call: TRBJ1-1; clone_size: once; cdr3_aa: CASSSGMNTEAFF; cdr3_nt: TGTGCCAGCAGCTCAGGGATGAACACTGAAGCTTTCTTT
d_call: .; v_call: TRBV29-1; j_call: TRBJ1-1; clone_size: .; cdr3_aa: CSVTLMNTEAFF; cdr3_nt: TGCAGCGTAACACTGATGAACACTGAAGCTTTCTTT
d_call: .; v_call: TRBV25-1; j_call: TRBJ2-3; clone_size: .; cdr3_aa: CASSTVPRASTNLTQYF; cdr3_nt: TGTGCCAGCAGTACTGTCCCGAGGGCCTCCACGAATCTTACGCAGTATTTT
d_call: .; v_call: TRBV10-3; j_call: TRBJ2-7; clone_size: .; cdr3_aa: CAISREGLTYEQYF; cdr3_nt: TGTGCCATCAGCCGGGAAGGGCTCACCTACGAGCAGTACTTC
d_call: TRBD2; v_call: TRBV10-3; j_call: TRBJ2-1; clone_size: few; cdr3_aa: CAISDGRSNEQFF; cdr3_nt: TGTGCCATCAGTGACGGGAGGAGCAATGAGCAGTTCTTC
d_call: .; v_call: TRBV6-5; j_call: TRBJ2-5; clone_size: .; cdr3_aa: CASSYSIPAGQETQYF; cdr3_nt: TGTGCCAGCAGTTACTCTATCCCAGCCGGCCAAGAGACCCAGTACTTC
d_call: .; v_call: TRBV11-2; j_call: TRBJ2-7; clone_size: few; cdr3_aa: CASSLAGTSYEQYF; cdr3_nt: TGTGCCAGCAGCTTGGCCGGGACCTCCTACGAGCAGTACTTC
d_call: .; v_call: TRBV10-3; j_call: TRBJ2-5; clone_size: once; cdr3_aa: CAISEGGEQETQYF; cdr3_nt: TGTGCCATCAGTGAAGGTGGGGAACAAGAGACCCAGTACTTC
d_call: .; v_call: TRBV29-1; j_call: TRBJ2-6; clone_size: .; cdr3_aa: CSVGAGANVLTF; cdr3_nt: TGCAGCGTTGGGGCTGGGGCCAACGTCCTGACTTTC
d_call: TRBD1; v_call: TRBV9; j_call: TRBJ2-1; clone_size: .; cdr3_aa: CASSHRGAYNEQFF; cdr3_nt: TGTGCCAGCAGCCACAGGGGAGCCTACAATGAGCAGTTCTTC
d_call: .; v_call: TRBV5-6; j_call: TRBJ1-3; clone_size: few; cdr3_aa: CASSLPSGTDSGNTIYF; cdr3_nt: TGTGCCAGCAGCCTTCCCTCCGGGACGGACTCTGGAAACACCATATATTTT
d_call: TRBD2; v_call: TRBV5-6; j_call: TRBJ2-7; clone_size: .; cdr3_aa: CASSFAASGTYEQYF; cdr3_nt: TGTGCCAGCAGCTTTGCGGCTAGCGGGACCTACGAGCAGTACTTC
d_call: .; v_call: TRBV19; j_call: TRBJ2-1; clone_size: many; cdr3_aa: CASSSLESSYNEQFF; cdr3_nt: TGTGCCAGTAGTTCACTCGAGAGCTCCTACAATGAGCAGTTCTTC
d_call: .; v_call: TRBV6-5; j_call: TRBJ2-7; clone_size: .; cdr3_aa: CASSRGGAYEQYF; cdr3_nt: TGTGCCAGCAGCCGAGGGGGAGCCTACGAGCAGTACTTC
d_call: .; v_call: TRBV21-1; j_call: TRBJ2-2; clone_size: once; cdr3_aa: CASSKDERTRGMRNTGELFF; cdr3_nt: TGTGCCAGCAGCAAAGATGAAAGGACTAGAGGTATGCGGAACACCGGGGAGCTGTTTTTT
d_call: TRBD2; v_call: TRBV7-2; j_call: TRBJ2-2; clone_size: .; cdr3_aa: CASSPGIGLAGVGELFF; cdr3_nt: TGTGCCAGCAGCCCCGGGATCGGACTAGCGGGAGTCGGGGAGCTGTTTTTT
d_call: TRBD1; v_call: TRBV7-8; j_call: TRBJ2-7; clone_size: .; cdr3_aa: CASRSRDRHYEQYF; cdr3_nt: TGTGCCAGCAGGTCCCGGGACAGGCACTACGAGCAGTACTTC
d_call: .; v_call: TRBV29-1; j_call: TRBJ2-7; clone_size: .; cdr3_aa: CSATASYEQYF; cdr3_nt: TGCAGCGCGACAGCTAGCTACGAGCAGTACTTC
d_call: TRBD1; v_call: TRBV6-1; j_call: TRBJ1-2; clone_size: many; cdr3_aa: CAIKQGTYYGYTF; cdr3_nt: TGTGCCATCAAACAGGGGACGTACTATGGCTACACCTTC
d_call: TRBD2; v_call: TRBV4-1; j_call: TRBJ2-7; clone_size: .; cdr3_aa: CASSQRSGEGRSYEQYF; cdr3_nt: TGCGCCAGCAGCCAACGATCTGGGGAGGGGAGATCCTACGAGCAGTACTTC
d_call: TRBD1; v_call: TRBV27; j_call: TRBJ2-5; clone_size: few; cdr3_aa: CASSPWTGGGETQYF; cdr3_nt: TGTGCCAGCAGTCCTTGGACAGGGGGTGGCGAGACCCAGTACTTC
d_call: TRBD1; v_call: TRBV7-9; j_call: TRBJ2-5; clone_size: .; cdr3_aa: CASSRTGGRETQYF; cdr3_nt: TGTGCCAGCAGCAGAACAGGGGGCCGAGAGACCCAGTACTTC
d_call: TRBD2; v_call: TRBV28; j_call: TRBJ2-3; clone_size: .; cdr3_aa: CASSLREGREDTQYF; cdr3_nt: TGTGCCAGCAGTTTGCGGGAGGGCCGAGAAGATACGCAGTATTTT
d_call: TRBD1; v_call: TRBV27; j_call: TRBJ2-3; clone_size: .; cdr3_aa: CASSRGQGVWDTQYF; cdr3_nt: TGTGCCAGCAGTCGGGGACAGGGGGTATGGGATACGCAGTATTTT